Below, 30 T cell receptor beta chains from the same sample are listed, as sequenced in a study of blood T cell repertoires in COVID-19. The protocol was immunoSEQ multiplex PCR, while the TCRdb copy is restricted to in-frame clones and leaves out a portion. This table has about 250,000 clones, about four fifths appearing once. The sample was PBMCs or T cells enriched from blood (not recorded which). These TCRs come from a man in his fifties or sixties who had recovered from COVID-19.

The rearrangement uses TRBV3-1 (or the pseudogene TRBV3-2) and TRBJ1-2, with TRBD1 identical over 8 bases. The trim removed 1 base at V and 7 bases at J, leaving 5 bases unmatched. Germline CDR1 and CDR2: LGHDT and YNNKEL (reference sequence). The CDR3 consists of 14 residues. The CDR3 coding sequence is TGTGCCAGCAGCCAAGGACAGGGGAAGGGTGGCTACACCTTC. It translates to CASSQGQGKGGYTF.

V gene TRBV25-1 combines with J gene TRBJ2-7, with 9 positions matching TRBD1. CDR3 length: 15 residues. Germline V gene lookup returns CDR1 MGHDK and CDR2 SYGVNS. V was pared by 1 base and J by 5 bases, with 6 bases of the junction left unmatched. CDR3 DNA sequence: TGTGCCAGCAGTGAATTAAGACAGGGGGGTAACGAGCAGTACTTC. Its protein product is CASSELRQGGNEQYF.

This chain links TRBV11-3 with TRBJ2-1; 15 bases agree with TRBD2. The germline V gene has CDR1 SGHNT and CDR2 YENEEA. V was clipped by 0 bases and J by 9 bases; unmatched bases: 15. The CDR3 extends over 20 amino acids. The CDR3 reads CASSLEGLAGGGVLQGEQFF. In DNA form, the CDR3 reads TGTGCCAGCAGCTTAGAGGGACTAGCGGGAGGTGGGGTCCTACAAGGTGAGCAGTTCTTC.

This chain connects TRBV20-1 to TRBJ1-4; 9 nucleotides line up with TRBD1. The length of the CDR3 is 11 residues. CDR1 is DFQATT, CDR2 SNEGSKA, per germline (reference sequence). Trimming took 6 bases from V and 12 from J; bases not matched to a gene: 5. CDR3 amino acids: CSAVRQGELFF. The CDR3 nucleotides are TGCAGTGCGGTTAGACAGGGGGAACTGTTTTTT.

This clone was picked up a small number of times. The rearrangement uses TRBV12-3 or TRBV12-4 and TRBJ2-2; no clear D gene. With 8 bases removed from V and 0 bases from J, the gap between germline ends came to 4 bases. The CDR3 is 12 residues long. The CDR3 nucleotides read TGTGCCAGCCTTACGAACACCGGGGAGCTGTTTTTT. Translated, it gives CASLTNTGELFF.

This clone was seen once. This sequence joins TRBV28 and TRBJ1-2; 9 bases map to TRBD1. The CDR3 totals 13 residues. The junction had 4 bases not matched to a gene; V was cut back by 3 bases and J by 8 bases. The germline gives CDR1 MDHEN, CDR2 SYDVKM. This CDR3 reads CASSLDRGLGYTF. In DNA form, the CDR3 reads TGTGCCAGCAGTTTGGACAGGGGTTTAGGCTACACCTTC.

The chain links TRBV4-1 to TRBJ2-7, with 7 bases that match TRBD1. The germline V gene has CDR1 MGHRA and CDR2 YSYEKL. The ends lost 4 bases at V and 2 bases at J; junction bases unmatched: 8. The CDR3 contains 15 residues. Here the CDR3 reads CASSPLGQRTYEQYF. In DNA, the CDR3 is TGCGCCAGCAGCCCCCTGGGACAGCGAACCTACGAGCAGTACTTC.

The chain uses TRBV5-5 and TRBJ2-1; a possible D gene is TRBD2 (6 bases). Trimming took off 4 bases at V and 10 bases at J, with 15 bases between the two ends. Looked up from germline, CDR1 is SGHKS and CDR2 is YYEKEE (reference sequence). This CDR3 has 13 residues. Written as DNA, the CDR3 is TGTGCCAGCAGCCCGGAGGGCCCCACGGAGCAGTTCTTC. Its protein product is CASSPEGPTEQFF.

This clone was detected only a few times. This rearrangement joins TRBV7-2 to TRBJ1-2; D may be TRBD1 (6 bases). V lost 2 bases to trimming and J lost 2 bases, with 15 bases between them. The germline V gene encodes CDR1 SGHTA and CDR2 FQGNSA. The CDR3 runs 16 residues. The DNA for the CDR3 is TGTGCCAGCAGCTTAACCATGTCCGGACAGAACTATGGCTACACCTTC. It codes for CASSLTMSGQNYGYTF.

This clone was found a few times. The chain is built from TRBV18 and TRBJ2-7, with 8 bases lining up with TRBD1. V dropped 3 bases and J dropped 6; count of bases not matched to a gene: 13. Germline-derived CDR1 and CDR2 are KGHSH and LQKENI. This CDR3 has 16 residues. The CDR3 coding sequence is TGTGCCAGCTCACCCAGTCCGGGACAGGCCGGAGGCGAGCAGTACTTC. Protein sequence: CASSPSPGQAGGEQYF.

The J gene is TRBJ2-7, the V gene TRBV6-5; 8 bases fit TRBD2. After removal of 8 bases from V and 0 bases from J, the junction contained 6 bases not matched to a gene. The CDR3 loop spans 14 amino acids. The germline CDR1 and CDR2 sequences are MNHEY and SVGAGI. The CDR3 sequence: CASARGGISYEQYF. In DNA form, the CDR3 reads TGTGCCAGCGCCCGGGGGGGCATCTCCTACGAGCAGTACTTC.

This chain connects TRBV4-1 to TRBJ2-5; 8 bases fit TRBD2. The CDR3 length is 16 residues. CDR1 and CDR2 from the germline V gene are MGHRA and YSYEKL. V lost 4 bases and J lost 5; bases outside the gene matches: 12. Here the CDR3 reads CASSPRVAGPRETQYF. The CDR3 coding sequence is TGCGCCAGCAGCCCCCGGGTAGCGGGGCCCCGGGAGACCCAGTACTTC.

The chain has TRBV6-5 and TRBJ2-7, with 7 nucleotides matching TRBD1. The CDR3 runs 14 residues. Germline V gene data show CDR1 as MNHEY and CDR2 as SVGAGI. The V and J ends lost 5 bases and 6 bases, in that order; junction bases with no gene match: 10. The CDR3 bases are TGTGCCAGCAGTCTTTCGGACAGGTTTGGCGAGCAGTACTTC. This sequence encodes CASSLSDRFGEQYF.

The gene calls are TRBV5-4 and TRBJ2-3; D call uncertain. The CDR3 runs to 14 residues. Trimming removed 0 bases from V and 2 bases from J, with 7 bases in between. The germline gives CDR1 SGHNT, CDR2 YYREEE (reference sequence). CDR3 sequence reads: CASSLETATDTQYF. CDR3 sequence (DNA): TGTGCCAGCAGCTTGGAAACAGCCACAGATACGCAGTATTTT. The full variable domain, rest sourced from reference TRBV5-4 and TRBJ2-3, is ETGVTQSPTHLIKTRGQQVTLRCSSQSGHNTVSWYQQALGQGPQFIFQYYREEENGRGNFPPRFSGLQFPNYSSELNVNALELDDSALYLCASSLETATDTQYFGPGTRLTVL.

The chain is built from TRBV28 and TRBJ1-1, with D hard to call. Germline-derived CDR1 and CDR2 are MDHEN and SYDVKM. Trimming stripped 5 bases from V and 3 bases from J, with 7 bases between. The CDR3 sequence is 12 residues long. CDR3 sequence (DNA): TGTGCCAGCAGTATAGCAGACACTGAAGCTTTCTTT. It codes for CASSIADTEAFF.

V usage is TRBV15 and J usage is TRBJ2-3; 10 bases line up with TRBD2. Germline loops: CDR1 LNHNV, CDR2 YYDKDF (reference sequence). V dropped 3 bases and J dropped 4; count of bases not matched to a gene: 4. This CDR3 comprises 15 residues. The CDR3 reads CATSSLAGVADTQYF. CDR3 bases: TGTGCCACCAGCAGCCTAGCGGGAGTTGCAGATACGCAGTATTTT.

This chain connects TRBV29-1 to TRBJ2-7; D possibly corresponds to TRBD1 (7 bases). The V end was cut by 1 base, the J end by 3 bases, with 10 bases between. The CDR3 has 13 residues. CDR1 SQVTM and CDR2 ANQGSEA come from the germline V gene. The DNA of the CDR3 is TGCAGCGTTGAAGCAGGGGGACTCTACGAGCAGTACTTC. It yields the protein CSVEAGGLYEQYF.

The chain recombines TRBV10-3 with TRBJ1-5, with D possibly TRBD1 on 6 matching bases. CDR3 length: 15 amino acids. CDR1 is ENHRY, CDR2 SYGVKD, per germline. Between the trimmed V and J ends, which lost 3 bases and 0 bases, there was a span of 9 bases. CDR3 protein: CAISENRASNQPQHF. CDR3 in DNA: TGTGCCATCAGTGAAAACAGGGCTAGCAATCAGCCCCAGCATTTT.

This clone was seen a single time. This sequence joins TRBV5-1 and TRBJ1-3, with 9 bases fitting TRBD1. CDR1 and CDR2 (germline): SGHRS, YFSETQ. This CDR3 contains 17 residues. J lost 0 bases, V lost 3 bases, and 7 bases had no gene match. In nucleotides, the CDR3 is TGCGCCAGCAGCTCGGACAGGGGACTTAGCTCTGGAAACACCATATATTTT. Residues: CASSSDRGLSSGNTIYF.

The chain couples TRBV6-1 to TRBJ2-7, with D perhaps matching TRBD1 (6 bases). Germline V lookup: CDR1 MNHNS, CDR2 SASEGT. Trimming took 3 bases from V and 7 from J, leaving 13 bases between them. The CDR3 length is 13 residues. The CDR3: CASSERQALEQYF. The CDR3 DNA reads TGTGCCAGCAGTGAGCGACAGGCCCTAGAGCAGTACTTC.

CDR3 DNA sequence: TGTGCCACCAGCATCTCAGGGGGGCTGCTTTCACCCCTCCACTTT. This gives the protein CATSISGGLLSPLHF. This sequence joins TRBV15 and TRBJ1-6, with 7 positions matching TRBD1. Per the germline V gene, CDR1 is LNHNV and CDR2 is YYDKDF (reference sequence). J was trimmed by 9 bases and V by 4 bases; bases with no gene match: 9. This CDR3 is built from 15 residues. Filled out from reference TRBV15 and TRBJ1-6, the complete variable domain reads DAMVIQNPRYQVTQFGKPVTLSCSQTLNHNVMYWYQQKSSQAPKLLFHYYDKDFNNEADTPDNFQSRRPNTSFCFLDIRSPGLGDTAMYLCATSISGGLLSPLHFGNGTRLTVT.

The CDR3 DNA reads as TGTGCCAGCAGGGATGTGGGACTACCCACCTACGAGCAGTACTTC. It translates to CASRDVGLPTYEQYF. V usage is TRBV28 and J usage is TRBJ2-7, with TRBD2 matching 7 bases. The V gene end was trimmed by 6 bases and the J gene end by 2 bases; junction bases not matched to a gene: 10. The CDR3 loop spans 15 amino acids. Germline-derived CDR1 and CDR2 are MDHEN and SYDVKM. The variable domain in full, with the rest retrieved from reference TRBV28 and TRBJ2-7, is DVKVTQSSRYLVKRTGEKVFLECVQDMDHENMFWYRQDPGLGLRLIYFSYDVKMKEKGDIPEGYSVSREKKERFSLILESASTNQTSMYLCASRDVGLPTYEQYFGPGTRLTVT.

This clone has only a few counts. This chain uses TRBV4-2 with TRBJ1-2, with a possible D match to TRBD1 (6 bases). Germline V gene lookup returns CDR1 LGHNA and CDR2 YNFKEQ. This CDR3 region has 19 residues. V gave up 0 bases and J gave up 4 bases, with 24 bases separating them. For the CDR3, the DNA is TGTGCCAGCAGCCAAGATAGGGTTCAGGGGCCAGGTTCCCGCTATGGCTACACCTTC. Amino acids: CASSQDRVQGPGSRYGYTF.

CDR3 DNA: TGTGCCTGGAATTCCGGGACAGGGGCAATGAACACTGAAGCTTTCTTT. Amino acid sequence: CAWNSGTGAMNTEAFF. The chain has TRBV30 and TRBJ1-1; 10 bases are a match to TRBD1. This CDR3 spans 16 amino acids. Germline loops: CDR1 GTSNPN, CDR2 SVGIG (reference sequence). V lost 4 bases, J lost 0 bases, and 8 bases stayed unmatched.

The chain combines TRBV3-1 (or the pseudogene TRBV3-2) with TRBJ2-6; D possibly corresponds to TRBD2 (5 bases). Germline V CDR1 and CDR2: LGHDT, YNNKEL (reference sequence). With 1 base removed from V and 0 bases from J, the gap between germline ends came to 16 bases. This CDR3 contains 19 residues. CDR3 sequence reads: CASSQATSPGLSGANVLTF. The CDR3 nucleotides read TGTGCCAGCAGCCAAGCCACCTCGCCTGGACTCTCTGGGGCCAACGTCCTGACTTTC.

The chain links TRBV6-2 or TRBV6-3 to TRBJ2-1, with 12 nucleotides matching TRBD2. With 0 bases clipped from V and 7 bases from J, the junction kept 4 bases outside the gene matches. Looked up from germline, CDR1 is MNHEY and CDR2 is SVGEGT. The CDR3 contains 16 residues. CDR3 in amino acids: CASSYSTSGSMNEQFF. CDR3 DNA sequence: TGTGCCAGCAGTTACTCGACTAGCGGGAGTATGAATGAGCAGTTCTTC.

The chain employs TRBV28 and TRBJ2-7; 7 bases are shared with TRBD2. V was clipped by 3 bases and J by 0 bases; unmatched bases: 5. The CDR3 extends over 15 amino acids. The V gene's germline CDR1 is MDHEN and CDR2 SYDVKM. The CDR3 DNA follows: TGTGCCAGCAGTTTCTCCCTAGCGGCCTCCTACGAGCAGTACTTC. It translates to CASSFSLAASYEQYF.

Here the CDR3 reads CASSLTPGGQETQYF. CDR3 DNA sequence: TGTGCCAGCAGTTTAACCCCAGGGGGACAAGAGACCCAGTACTTC. The chain has TRBV27 and TRBJ2-5, with 7 bases aligning to TRBD1. This CDR3 region has 15 residues. Germline CDR1 is MNHEY and CDR2 is SMNVEV (reference sequence). The trim removed 2 bases at V and 2 bases at J, leaving 5 bases unmatched.

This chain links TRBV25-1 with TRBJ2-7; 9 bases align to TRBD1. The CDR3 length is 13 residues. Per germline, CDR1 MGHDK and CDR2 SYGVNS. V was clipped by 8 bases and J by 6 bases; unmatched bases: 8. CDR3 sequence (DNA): TGTGCCAGCTCGGACAGGGGAATTGGCGAGCAGTACTTC. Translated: CASSDRGIGEQYF.

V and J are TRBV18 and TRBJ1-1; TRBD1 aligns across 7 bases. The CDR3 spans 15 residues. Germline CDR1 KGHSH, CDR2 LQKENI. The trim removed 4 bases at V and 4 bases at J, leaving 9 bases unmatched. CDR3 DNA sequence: TGTGCCAGCTCACGAGCGGGTCAGGGGGGCACTGAAGCTTTCTTT. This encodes CASSRAGQGGTEAFF.